What follows is one T cell receptor (beta chain) and its context. Its specificity is unknown. Other DNA sequences in the sample encode the same CDR3. These data belong to a study of shared clonotypes between healthy human individuals. Findings and limits, study-wide: The diversity represented, both genetic and in exposure history, was limited by few donors. Collection of samples was limited to blood; tissue repertoires likely differ.

CDR1 and CDR2 (germline): SGHNT, YYREEE (reference sequence). The CDR3 length is 14 residues. Trimming removed 3 bases at V and 0 bases at J, with 7 bases between. Approximately 30,000 T cell genomes, or around 0.3 ug DNA, went into unsorted PBMC replicate PCRs. TCRdb keeps only in-frame clones here, not all; method: immunoSEQ multiplex PCR. The table lists fewer than 700,000 clones, roughly 79% of them singletons, with around 13% in the top ten. Sequences were obtained from PBMCs. The V call is TRBV5-4, the J call TRBJ2-1; D unclear. The clonotype comes from a woman between 35 and 50 years old in good health. Some clones in this sample may be carry-over from other donors' samples. The CDR3 loop reads CASSSSGSYNEQFF. For the CDR3, the DNA is TGTGCCAGCAGCTCGTCAGGCTCCTACAATGAGCAGTTCTTC.